By share, the clone carrying this TCR beta chain counts as medium-sized. The entry originates in a study of blood T cell repertoires in COVID-19. Study-level information: The origin of the acute and convalescent COVID-19 samples was the United States, Italy and Spain. PBMCs, B-cell-depleted T cells, or T cells were the source of the cDNA or gDNA that made up the material.

How the authors handled the data: Amplification of reference gene primers provided the estimated nucleated cell counts. Only in-frame clones appear in the TCRdb table, and some are missing; sequencing was by immunoSEQ multiplex PCR. V and J calls and clone size come straight from that table; D and trimming were deduced from the DNA. Among about 110,000 clones listed, almost 80% were seen once. V lost 4 bases, J lost 7 bases, and 13 bases lay in between. This CDR3 contains 14 residues. Germline CDR1 SNHLY, CDR2 FYNNEI. The sample was peripheral blood. This TCR derives from a woman aged 80 or older with active or convalescent COVID-19. V usage is TRBV2 and J usage is TRBJ1-4; TRBD1 is a possible D gene (6 bases). CDR3 region: CASSGNRDSEKLFF. The CDR3 DNA is TGTGCCAGCAGTGGAAACAGGGATAGTGAAAAACTGTTTTTT.